This note documents a single T cell receptor beta chain sequence. This clonotype has a handful of counts. The specificity of this receptor is unknown. No base-level quality is on record; no much larger clone is a single base apart. The sample originates from a study of human T cells and chemical hapten exposure (dated by TCRdb to the early 2020s). Context from the whole study: For sensitization, 2% DPC in acetone was applied to a 2 cm by 2 cm area of upper inner arm skin. Weekly therapeutic DPC doses were additionally applied to the scalp of patients throughout the approximately 25-week study period. Patch tests used Finn chambers with 0.01% DPC on the upper back, scored after 6 days by International Contact Dermatitis Research Group standards. The mostly female patient cohort included alopecia areata with under or over 50% scalp involvement, alopecia totalis and alopecia universalis. Libraries were combined into a pool for sequencing, and differences in TCR yield between samples came mainly from small differences in library volumes within the pool. This study followed changes in the peripheral blood TCR repertoire in vivo during primary and secondary sensitization of alopecia patients to the hapten diphenylcyclopropenone (DPC). Blood was sampled from patients pre-sensitization (week 0) and at 2, 6 and about 24 weeks after DPC sensitization. Blood for TCR sequencing was provided by twenty-nine alopecia patients at one to four time points (pre-sensitization, 2, 6 and 24 weeks). Results the study describes overall, beyond this receptor: All patients had alopecia, a presumed autoimmune disease, so their immune response might differ from that of healthy individuals. Compared with pre-sensitization or healthy control sets, expanded TCRs formed significantly more large CDR3 similarity clusters, which is consistent with antigen-driven responses. DPC sensitization did not change the number of TCRs with a frequency above 1 in 1000, and there was no evidence of changes in global repertoire structure. Repeated subsampling changed both the strength of the expansion versus patch-test correlation and the threshold at which the correlation became significant. Patch test score correlated positively with the number of PT1 expanded TCRs, reaching significance at thresholds 8, 16 and 32 but not at 4.

Preparation of the library involved RACE. Instrument used: NextSeq 500. During library preparation, unique molecular identifiers were attached to individual cDNA molecules so that TCRs could be counted quantitatively and reproducibly. From each blood RNA sample, both TCR alpha and TCR beta chains were sequenced. From the authors' description of their analysis: Samples had a median of roughly 98,000 TCRs, with a range from roughly 23,224 to 700,000. V, J and CDR3 annotation of the TCR reads was carried out using the Decombinator software suite. For PS versus PT1 abundance plots, all samples were subsampled to the same number of TCRs (28,000). Expanded TCRs were defined as absent before sensitization and observed at least eight times at the 2-week time point. TCRdb reprocessed the public reads (quality trimming at Q25 with fastp, clone calling with MiXCR) and kept in-frame beta chains. All rows with the same CDR3 protein become a single entry with the most common DNA and genes. These V and J calls derive from TCRdb rather than the authors' analysis. The sample table records approximately 71,000 distinct CDR3 sequences; 11% of these occur just once. Clones ranked in the top ten supply about 1.5% of the sample.

This sample's time point label indicates: patch test 3, about 24 weeks after DPC sensitization. The treatment or condition tag for this specimen amounts to: therapeutic diphenylcyclopropenone sensitization with weekly scalp DPC. At every patch-test visit, the blood draw took place before the patch test was put on. To be eligible, patients had to be aged 18 to 70, diagnosed with alopecia and judged suitable for DPC therapy, while pregnant patients were excluded. Total RNA was extracted from unfractionated whole blood that had been collected in Tempus Blood RNA tubes. The CDR3 starts with the cysteine, ends with the phenylalanine, and has 14 residues. Here the CDR3 DNA is all that survives: 42 bases in frame from base 1. The V and J ends are trimmed by 7 bases and 1 base, leaving 11 bases between them. Taken from the germline V gene, the CDR1 and CDR2 loops are MDHEN and SYDVKM.

The rearrangement combines TRBV28 with TRBJ1-5; the D gene cannot be resolved reliably. This specimen consisted of whole blood, obtained in connection with sensitization to the hapten diphenylcyclopropenone (DPC). This receptor was obtained from a woman aged 50 to 60 with alopecia areata. Some clones in this sample may be carry-over from other donors' samples. The CDR3 has the sequence CASTAGLSNQPQHF. The nucleotide sequence is given as TGTGCCAGCACCGCGGGGTTGAGCAATCAGCCCCAGCATTTT.